The clone carrying this T cell receptor beta chain was recorded many times. Its antigen is undetermined. The sample belongs to a study of human T cells and chemical hapten exposure. Notes on the study in general: In comparison with controls, expanded TCRs gave rise to a significantly larger number of large CDR3 similarity clusters.

The germline CDR1 and CDR2 sequences are DFQATT and SNEGSKA (reference sequence). CDR3 length equals 11 residues. Time point given: patch test 2, 6 weeks after DPC sensitization. Documented treatment: therapeutic diphenylcyclopropenone sensitization with weekly scalp DPC. Unfractionated whole blood yielded total RNA. Unique molecular identifiers were linked by the library to individual cDNA molecules. MiXCR was run by TCRdb on the RACE reads, yielding one entry per CDR3 protein. The sample holds approximately 82,000 distinct CDR3 sequences, 5% to 8.5% seen once. Sequenced material: whole blood, taken in connection with sensitization to the hapten diphenylcyclopropenone (DPC). This TCR was sampled from a woman in her thirties with alopecia areata. Some clones in this sample may be carry-over from other donors' samples. The chain employs TRBV20-1 and TRBJ2-3; 7 bases fit TRBD2. In nucleotides, the CDR3 is TGCAGCGGGACTACCACAGATACGCAGTATTTT. This translates into CSGTTTDTQYF.